The subject of this entry is one T cell receptor beta chain. What it binds is unknown. Unique molecular identifiers tagged the TCRbeta library. TCRdb reprocessed the PCR reads via MiXCR and lists one record per CDR3 protein. The profile shows approximately 500,000 distinct CDR3 sequences, roughly a tenth of them singletons. This record comes from a study of T-cell reconstitution after alpha-beta-depleted transplantation in children. Study findings and constraints: The authors attributed T-cell counts and diversity one year after transplant mostly to newly produced T cells.

The CDR3 sequence is 14 residues long. Germline V gene sequence: CDR1 SNHLY, CDR2 FYNNEI. The V and J ends lost 2 bases and 5 bases respectively, with 10 bases between them. Specimen: PBMCs, collected before TCRalphabeta/CD19-depleted stem cell transplant. The chain is built from TRBV2 and TRBJ2-1; no firm D call. This TCR was sampled from a child younger than 10 with inherited bone marrow failure, due to receive a stem cell transplant. The CDR3 bases are TGTGCCAGCAGTGAAAATAGGGCCAACAATGAGCAGTTCTTC. This sequence encodes CASSENRANNEQFF.